A single sample is the source of the 6 T cell receptor beta chains below, sequenced in a study of blood T cell repertoires in COVID-19. This table comes from immunoSEQ multiplex PCR, and its TCRdb copy is limited to in-frame clones, with some not included. This sample has under 450,000 clones, with about 91% found just once. Input material: peripheral blood. Receptor source: a woman in her forties or fifties with COVID-19, enrolled during active disease.

The genes are TRBV19 and TRBJ2-5; 9 bases fit TRBD2. The CDR3 loop spans 14 amino acids. Germline V gene data show CDR1 as LNHDA and CDR2 as SQIVND (reference sequence). The V gene end was trimmed by 7 bases and the J gene end by 0 bases; junction bases not matched to a gene: 3. The CDR3 region has the DNA TGTGCCAGTAACAGCGGGGGGAACCAAGAGACCCAGTACTTC. Its translation: CASNSGGNQETQYF.

The rearrangement joins TRBV11-2 to TRBJ2-1; 7 nucleotides line up with TRBD2. This CDR3 has 15 residues. CDR1 is SGHAT, CDR2 FQNNGV, per germline. The ends lost 4 bases at V and 7 bases at J; junction bases unmatched: 10. CDR3 residues: CASSSGIGGVNEQFF. The DNA of the CDR3 is TGTGCCAGCAGCTCCGGGATTGGGGGGGTTAATGAGCAGTTCTTC.

The rearrangement uses TRBV2 and TRBJ1-5, with TRBD1 matching over 7 bases. V lost 7 bases, J lost 7 bases, and 13 bases stayed unmatched. CDR3 length: 15 residues. Per germline, CDR1 SNHLY and CDR2 FYNNEI. CDR3 DNA sequence: TGTGCCAGCAAGAGGGATACAGGGGCAGTGCAGCCCCAGCATTTT. It is translated as CASKRDTGAVQPQHF.

This chain joins TRBV7-9 and TRBJ2-3; unclear D gene. Trimming pared 8 bases from V and 3 bases from J, leaving 15 bases between. The CDR3 covers 14 residues. The V gene's germline CDR1 is SEHNR and CDR2 FQNEAQ (reference sequence). The CDR3 here is CASRAAVRTDTQYF. The CDR3 nucleotides are TGTGCCAGCCGCGCGGCCGTGAGAACAGATACGCAGTATTTT.

The V gene is TRBV6-1, the J gene TRBJ1-3; D is possibly TRBD1 (5 bases). The V end was cut by 2 bases, the J end by 0 bases, with 14 bases between. CDR1 is MNHNS, CDR2 SASEGT, per germline. The CDR3 is made up of 17 amino acids. CDR3 coding DNA: TGTGCCAGCAGTGAATTCAACAGGTACTACTCTGGAAACACCATATATTTT. Translating it yields CASSEFNRYYSGNTIYF.

A few counts support this clone. This chain links TRBV7-9 with TRBJ2-2, with 7 bases identical to TRBD2. The CDR3 runs to 16 residues. Losses at the gene ends were 5 bases for V and 5 bases for J; bases not matched to a gene: 11. Germline CDR1 and CDR2: SEHNR and FQNEAQ (reference sequence). The CDR3: CASSPLGDYLTGELFF. The DNA of the CDR3 is TGTGCCAGCAGCCCCCTGGGGGACTATCTGACCGGGGAGCTGTTTTTT.